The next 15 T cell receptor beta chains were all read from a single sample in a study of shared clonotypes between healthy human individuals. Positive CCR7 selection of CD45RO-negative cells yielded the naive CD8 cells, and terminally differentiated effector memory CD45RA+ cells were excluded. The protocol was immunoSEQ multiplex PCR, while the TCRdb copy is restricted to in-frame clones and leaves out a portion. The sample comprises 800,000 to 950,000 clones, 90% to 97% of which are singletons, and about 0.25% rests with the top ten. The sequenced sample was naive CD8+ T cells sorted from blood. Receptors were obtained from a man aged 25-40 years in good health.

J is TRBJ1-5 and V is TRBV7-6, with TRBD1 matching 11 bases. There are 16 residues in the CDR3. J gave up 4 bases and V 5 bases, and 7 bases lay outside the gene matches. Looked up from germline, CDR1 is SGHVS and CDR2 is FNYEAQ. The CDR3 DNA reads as TGTGCCAGCAGCCCCCGGGACAGGGGGGATAATCAGCCCCAGCATTTT. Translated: CASSPRDRGDNQPQHF.

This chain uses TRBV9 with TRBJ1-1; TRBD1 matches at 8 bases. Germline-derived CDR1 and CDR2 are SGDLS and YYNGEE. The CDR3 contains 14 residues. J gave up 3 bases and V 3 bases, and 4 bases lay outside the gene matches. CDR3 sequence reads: CASSAGQGYTEAFF. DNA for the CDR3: TGTGCCAGCAGCGCCGGACAGGGTTACACTGAAGCTTTCTTT.

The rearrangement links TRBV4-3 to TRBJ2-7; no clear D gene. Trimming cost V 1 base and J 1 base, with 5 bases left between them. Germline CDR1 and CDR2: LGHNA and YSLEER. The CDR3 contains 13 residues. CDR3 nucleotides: TGCGCCAGCAGCCAAGTTGGGTCCTACGAGCAGTACTTC. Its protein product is CASSQVGSYEQYF.

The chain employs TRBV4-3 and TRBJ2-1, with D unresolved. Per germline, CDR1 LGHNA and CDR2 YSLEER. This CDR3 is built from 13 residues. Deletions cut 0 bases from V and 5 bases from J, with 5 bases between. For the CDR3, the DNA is TGCGCCAGCAGCCAAGATTCCGACAATGAGCAGTTCTTC. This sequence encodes CASSQDSDNEQFF.

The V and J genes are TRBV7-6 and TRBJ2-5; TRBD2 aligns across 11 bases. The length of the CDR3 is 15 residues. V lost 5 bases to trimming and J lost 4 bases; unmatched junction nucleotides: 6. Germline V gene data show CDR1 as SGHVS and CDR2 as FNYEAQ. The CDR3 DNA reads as TGTGCCAGCAGCACACTAGCGGGAGAGGGAGAGACCCAGTACTTC. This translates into CASSTLAGEGETQYF. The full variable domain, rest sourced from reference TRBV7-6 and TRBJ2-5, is GAGVSQSPRYKVTKRGQDVALRCDPISGHVSLYWYRQALGQGPEFLTYFNYEAQQDKSGLPNDRFSAERPEGSISTLTIQRTEQRDSAMYRCASSTLAGEGETQYFGPGTRLLVL.

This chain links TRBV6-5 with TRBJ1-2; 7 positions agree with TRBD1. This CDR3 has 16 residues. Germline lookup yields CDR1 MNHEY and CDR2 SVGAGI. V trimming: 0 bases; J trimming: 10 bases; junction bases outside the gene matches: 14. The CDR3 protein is CASSYSGLVGGSVYTF. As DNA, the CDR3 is TGTGCCAGCAGTTACTCTGGTTTAGTAGGGGGCTCAGTCTACACCTTC.

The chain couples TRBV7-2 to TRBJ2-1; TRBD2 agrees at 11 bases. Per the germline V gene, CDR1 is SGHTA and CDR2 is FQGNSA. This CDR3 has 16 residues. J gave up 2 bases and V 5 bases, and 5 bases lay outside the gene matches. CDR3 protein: CASSIRLAGPYNEQFF. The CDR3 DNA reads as TGTGCCAGCAGCATCCGACTAGCGGGACCCTACAATGAGCAGTTCTTC.

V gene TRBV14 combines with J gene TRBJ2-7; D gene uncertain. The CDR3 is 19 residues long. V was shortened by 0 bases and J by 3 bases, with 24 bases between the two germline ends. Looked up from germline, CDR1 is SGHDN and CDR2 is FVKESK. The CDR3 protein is CASSQDNSKNGRSNYEQYF. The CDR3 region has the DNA TGTGCCAGCAGCCAAGATAACAGTAAGAACGGACGGAGTAACTACGAGCAGTACTTC.

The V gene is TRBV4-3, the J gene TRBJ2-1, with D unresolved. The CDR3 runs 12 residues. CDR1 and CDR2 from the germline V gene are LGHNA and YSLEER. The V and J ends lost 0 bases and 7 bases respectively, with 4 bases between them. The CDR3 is CASSQDWNEQFF. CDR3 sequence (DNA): TGCGCCAGCAGCCAAGATTGGAATGAGCAGTTCTTC.

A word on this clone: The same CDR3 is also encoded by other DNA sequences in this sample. CDR3 sequence (DNA): TGTGCCAGCAGTTTATACGGCAATGAGCAGTTCTTC. Its protein is CASSLYGNEQFF. The rearrangement joins TRBV27 to TRBJ2-1; no firm D call. The V end was cut by 1 base, the J end by 6 bases, with 4 bases between. The CDR3 extends over 12 amino acids. CDR1 MNHEY and CDR2 SMNVEV come from the germline V gene (reference sequence).

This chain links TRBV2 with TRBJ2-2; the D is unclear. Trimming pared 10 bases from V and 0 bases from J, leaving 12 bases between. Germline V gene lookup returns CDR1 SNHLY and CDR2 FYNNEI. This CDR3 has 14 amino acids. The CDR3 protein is CANTGQPNTGELFF. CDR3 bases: TGTGCCAATACTGGGCAGCCGAACACCGGGGAGCTGTTTTTT.

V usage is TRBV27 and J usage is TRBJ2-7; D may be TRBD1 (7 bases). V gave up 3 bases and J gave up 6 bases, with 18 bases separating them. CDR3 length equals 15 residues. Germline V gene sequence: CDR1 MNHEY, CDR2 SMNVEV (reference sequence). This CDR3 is CASSLSGGLLGEQYF. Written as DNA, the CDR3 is TGTGCCAGCAGTTTGTCAGGGGGACTCCTCGGCGAGCAGTACTTC.

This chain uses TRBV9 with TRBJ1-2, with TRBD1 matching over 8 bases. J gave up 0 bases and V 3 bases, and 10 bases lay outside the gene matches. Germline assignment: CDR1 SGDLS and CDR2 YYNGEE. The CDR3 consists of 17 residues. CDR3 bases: TGTGCCAGCAGCGGGTACACCCGGGACAGGACTAACTATGGCTACACCTTC. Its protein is CASSGYTRDRTNYGYTF.

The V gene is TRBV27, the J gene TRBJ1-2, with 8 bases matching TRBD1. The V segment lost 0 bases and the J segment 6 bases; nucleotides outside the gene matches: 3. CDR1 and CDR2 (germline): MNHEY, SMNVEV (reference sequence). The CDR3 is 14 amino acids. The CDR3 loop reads CASSLSDRVDGYTF. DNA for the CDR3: TGTGCCAGCAGTTTATCGGACAGGGTCGATGGCTACACCTTC.

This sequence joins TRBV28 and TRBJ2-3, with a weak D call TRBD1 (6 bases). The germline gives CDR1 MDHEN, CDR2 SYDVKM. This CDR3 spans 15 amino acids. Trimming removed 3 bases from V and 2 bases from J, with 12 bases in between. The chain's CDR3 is CASSFMRGFTDTQYF. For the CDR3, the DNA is TGTGCCAGCAGTTTCATGAGGGGGTTCACAGATACGCAGTATTTT.